The T cell receptor (beta chain) under discussion was sequenced for a study of blood T cell repertoires in COVID-19. Background on the study: Acute and convalescent COVID-19 samples came from the United States, Italy and Spain. PBMCs, B-cell-depleted T cells, or T cells provided the cDNA or gDNA that made up the material.

Methods used by the authors: Amplified reference gene primers provided the basis for estimating nucleated cell counts. Only in-frame clones appear in the TCRdb table, and some are missing; sequencing was by immunoSEQ multiplex PCR. The V and J calls and clone size come from that table; D and trimming were worked out from the DNA. Of some 40,000 clones listed, around 80% are singletons. The CDR3 is 18 amino acids. Germline loops: CDR1 SGHRS, CDR2 YFSETQ. The V end lost 1 base, the J end lost 4 bases, and 23 bases lay between the germline ends. The chain recombines TRBV5-1 with TRBJ2-5; TRBD2 might be the D (7 bases). The receptor was isolated from a human donor in a cohort sampled during active COVID-19. The sample taken for sequencing was peripheral blood. The CDR3: CASSLSGAQGGRIETQYF. The CDR3 DNA sequence: TGCGCCAGCAGCTTGTCAGGGGCCCAGGGCGGGAGAATAGAGACCCAGTACTTC.